The T cell receptor (beta chain) under discussion was sequenced for a study of control samples from healthy donors and cancer patients. Libraries were prepared by immunoSEQ multiplex PCR; TCRdb keeps only in-frame clonotypes and omits some of them. The sample gives around 130,000 clones, 75% to 95% of which show up once; about 9% is in the top ten. Germline V gives CDR1 SEHNR, CDR2 FQNEAQ (reference sequence). Trimming removed 1 base from V and 0 bases from J, with 7 bases in between. The CDR3 spans 14 residues. This chain joins TRBV7-9 and TRBJ2-7, with unresolved D. The TCR comes from a man younger than 30 in good health. Sample: blood. The CDR3 region is CASSLEGNSYEQYF. The CDR3 DNA reads as TGTGCCAGCAGCTTAGAAGGGAACTCCTACGAGCAGTACTTC.